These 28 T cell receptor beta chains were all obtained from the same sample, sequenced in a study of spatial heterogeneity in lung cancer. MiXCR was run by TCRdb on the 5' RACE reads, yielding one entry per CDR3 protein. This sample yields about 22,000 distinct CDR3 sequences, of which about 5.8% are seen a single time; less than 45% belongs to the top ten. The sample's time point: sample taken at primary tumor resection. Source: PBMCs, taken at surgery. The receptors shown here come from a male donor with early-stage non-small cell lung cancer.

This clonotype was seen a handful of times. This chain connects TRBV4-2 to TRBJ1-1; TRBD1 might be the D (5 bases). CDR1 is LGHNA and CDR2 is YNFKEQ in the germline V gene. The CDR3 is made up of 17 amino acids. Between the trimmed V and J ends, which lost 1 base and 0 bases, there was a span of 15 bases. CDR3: CASSQVPGLYMNTEAFF. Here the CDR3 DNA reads TGTGCCAGCAGCCAAGTCCCAGGGCTTTACATGAACACTGAAGCTTTCTTT.

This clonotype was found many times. As DNA, the CDR3 is TGTGCCAGTAGTATCGGGAAACGAGATGAGACCCAGTACTTC. Protein: CASSIGKRDETQYF. The chain employs TRBV19 and TRBJ2-5; a weak D match, TRBD2 (5 bases). The V gene lost 3 bases and the J gene lost 5 bases, with 13 bases spanning the gap. This CDR3 is 14 amino acids long. Germline V gene data show CDR1 as LNHDA and CDR2 as SQIVND (reference sequence). Full variable domain (missing parts from reference TRBV19 and TRBJ2-5): DGGITQSPKYLFRKEGQNVTLSCEQNLNHDAMYWYRQDPGQGLRLIYYSQIVNDFQKGDIAEGYSVSREKKESFPLTVTSAQKNPTAFYLCASSIGKRDETQYFGPGTRLLVL.

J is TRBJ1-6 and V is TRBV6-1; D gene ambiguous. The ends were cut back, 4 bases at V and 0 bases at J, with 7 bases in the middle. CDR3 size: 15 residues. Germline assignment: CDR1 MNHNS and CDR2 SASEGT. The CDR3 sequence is CASSVDISYNSPLHF. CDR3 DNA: TGTGCCAGCAGTGTAGACATCTCCTATAATTCACCCCTCCACTTT.

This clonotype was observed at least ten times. In DNA form, the CDR3 reads TGTGCCAGCAGCCCTTTTGGAAACACCATATATTTT. Residues: CASSPFGNTIYF. J is TRBJ1-3 and V is TRBV7-2, with D unclear. The CDR3 consists of 12 residues. V lost 5 bases to trimming and J lost 3 bases, with 5 bases between them. In germline, CDR1 is SGHTA, CDR2 FQGNSA.

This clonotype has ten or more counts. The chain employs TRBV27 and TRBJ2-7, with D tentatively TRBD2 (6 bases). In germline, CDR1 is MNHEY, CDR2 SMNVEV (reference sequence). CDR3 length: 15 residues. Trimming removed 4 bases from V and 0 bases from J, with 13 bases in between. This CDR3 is CASSWGDPGSYEQYF. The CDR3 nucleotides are TGTGCCAGCAGTTGGGGGGATCCCGGCTCCTACGAGCAGTACTTC.

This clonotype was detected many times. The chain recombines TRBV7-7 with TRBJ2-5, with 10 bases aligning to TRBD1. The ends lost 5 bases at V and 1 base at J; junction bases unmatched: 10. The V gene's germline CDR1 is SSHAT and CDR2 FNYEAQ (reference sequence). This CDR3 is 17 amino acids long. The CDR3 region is CASSADRGYWGQETQYF. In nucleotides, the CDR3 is TGTGCCAGCAGCGCGGACAGGGGGTATTGGGGCCAAGAGACCCAGTACTTC.

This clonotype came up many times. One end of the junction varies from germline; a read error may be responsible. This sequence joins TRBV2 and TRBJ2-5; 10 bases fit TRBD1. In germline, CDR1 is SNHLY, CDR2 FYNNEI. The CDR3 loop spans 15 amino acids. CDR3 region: CASSAGTGDQETQYF. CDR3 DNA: TGTGCCAGCAGTGCCGGGACAGGGGACCAGGAGACCCAGTACTTC.

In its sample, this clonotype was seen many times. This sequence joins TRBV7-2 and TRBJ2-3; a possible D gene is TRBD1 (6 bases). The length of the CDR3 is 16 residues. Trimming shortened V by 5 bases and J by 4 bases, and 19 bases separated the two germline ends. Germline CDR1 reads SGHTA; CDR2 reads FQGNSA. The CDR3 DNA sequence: TGTGCCAGCAGCCCCCAACGGCAGTCAGGGGCAGATACGCAGTATTTT. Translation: CASSPQRQSGADTQYF.

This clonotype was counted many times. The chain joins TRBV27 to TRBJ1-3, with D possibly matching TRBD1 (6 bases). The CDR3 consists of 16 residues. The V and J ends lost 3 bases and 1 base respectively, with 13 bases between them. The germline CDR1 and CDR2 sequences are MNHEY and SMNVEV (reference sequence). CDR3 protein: CASSFGGPGSGNTIYF. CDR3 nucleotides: TGTGCCAGCAGTTTTGGGGGCCCAGGGTCTGGAAACACCATATATTTT.

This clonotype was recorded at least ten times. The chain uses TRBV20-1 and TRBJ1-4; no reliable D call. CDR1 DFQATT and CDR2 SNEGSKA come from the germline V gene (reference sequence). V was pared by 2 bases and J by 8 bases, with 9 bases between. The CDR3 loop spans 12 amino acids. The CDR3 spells CSARQLGEKLFF. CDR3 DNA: TGCAGTGCTAGACAGCTGGGGGAAAAACTGTTTTTT.

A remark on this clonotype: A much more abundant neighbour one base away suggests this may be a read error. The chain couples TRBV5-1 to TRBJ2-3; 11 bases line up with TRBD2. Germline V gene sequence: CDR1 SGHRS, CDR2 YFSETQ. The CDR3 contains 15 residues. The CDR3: CASSRLAGSTDTRYF. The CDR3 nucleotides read TGCGCCAGCAGCAGACTAGCGGGGAGCACAGATACGCGGTATTTT.

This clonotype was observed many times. CDR3 nucleotide sequence: TGCAGTGCTAGAAGGGAGGGAGCTGATTCACCCCTCCACTTT. This encodes CSARREGADSPLHF. The chain recombines TRBV20-1 with TRBJ1-6; D unresolved. The CDR3 contains 14 residues. V was pared by 2 bases and J by 8 bases, with 13 bases between. Germline loops: CDR1 DFQATT, CDR2 SNEGSKA (reference sequence).

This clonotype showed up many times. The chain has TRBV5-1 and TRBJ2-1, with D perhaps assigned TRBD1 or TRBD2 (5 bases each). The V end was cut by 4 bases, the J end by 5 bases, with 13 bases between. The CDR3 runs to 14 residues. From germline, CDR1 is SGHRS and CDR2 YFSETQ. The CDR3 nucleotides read TGCGCCAGCAGCCCGGGGACGGAAAACAATGAGCAGTTCTTC. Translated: CASSPGTENNEQFF.

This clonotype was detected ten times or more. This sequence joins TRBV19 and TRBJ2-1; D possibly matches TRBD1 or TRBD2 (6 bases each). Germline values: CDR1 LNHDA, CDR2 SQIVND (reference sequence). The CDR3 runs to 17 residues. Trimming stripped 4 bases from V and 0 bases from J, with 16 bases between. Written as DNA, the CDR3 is TGTGCCAGTAGTAAGGGGGACTTTTATTTCTCCTACAATGAGCAGTTCTTC. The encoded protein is CASSKGDFYFSYNEQFF. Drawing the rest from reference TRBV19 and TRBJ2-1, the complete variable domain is DGGITQSPKYLFRKEGQNVTLSCEQNLNHDAMYWYRQDPGQGLRLIYYSQIVNDFQKGDIAEGYSVSREKKESFPLTVTSAQKNPTAFYLCASSKGDFYFSYNEQFFGPGTRLTVL.

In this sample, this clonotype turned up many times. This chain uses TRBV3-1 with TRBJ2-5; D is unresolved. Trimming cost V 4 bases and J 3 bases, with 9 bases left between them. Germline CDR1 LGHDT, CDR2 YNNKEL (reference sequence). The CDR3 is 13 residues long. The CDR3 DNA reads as TGTGCCAGCAGCCGCCGTGGTGAAGAGACCCAGTACTTC. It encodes CASSRRGEETQYF.

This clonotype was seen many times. The CDR3 DNA sequence: TGTGCCAGCAGAAAACTAGGCCTAAGCACAGATACGCAGTATTTT. It yields the protein CASRKLGLSTDTQYF. The chain joins TRBV7-3 to TRBJ2-3; possibly TRBD2 for D (5 bases). The CDR3 spans 15 residues. The germline V and J ends were trimmed by 6 bases and 0 bases, with 13 bases remaining between them. Per germline, CDR1 SGHTA and CDR2 FQGTGA.

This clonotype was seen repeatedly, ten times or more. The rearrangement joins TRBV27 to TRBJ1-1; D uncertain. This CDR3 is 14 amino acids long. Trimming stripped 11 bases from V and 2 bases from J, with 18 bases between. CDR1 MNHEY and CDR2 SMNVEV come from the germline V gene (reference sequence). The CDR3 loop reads CASQLYQANTEAFF. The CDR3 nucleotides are TGTGCCTCACAGCTGTACCAGGCAAACACTGAAGCTTTCTTT.

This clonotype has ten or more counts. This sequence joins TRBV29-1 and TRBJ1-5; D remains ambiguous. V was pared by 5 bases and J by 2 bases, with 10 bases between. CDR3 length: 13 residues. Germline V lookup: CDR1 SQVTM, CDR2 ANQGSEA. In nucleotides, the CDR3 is TGCAGCGTTAGTAACGGGGGCAATCAGCCCCAGCATTTT. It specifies CSVSNGGNQPQHF.

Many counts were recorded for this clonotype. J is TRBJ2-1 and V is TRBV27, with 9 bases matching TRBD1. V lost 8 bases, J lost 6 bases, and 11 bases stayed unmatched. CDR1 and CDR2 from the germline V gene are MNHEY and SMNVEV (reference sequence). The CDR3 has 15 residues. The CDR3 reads CASRSEGTGPNEQFF. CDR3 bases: TGTGCCAGCCGCTCTGAGGGGACAGGGCCCAATGAGCAGTTCTTC.

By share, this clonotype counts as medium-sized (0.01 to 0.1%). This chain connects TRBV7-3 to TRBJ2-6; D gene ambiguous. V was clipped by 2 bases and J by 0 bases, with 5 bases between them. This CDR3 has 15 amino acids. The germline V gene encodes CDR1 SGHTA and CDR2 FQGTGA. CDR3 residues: CASSLSRSGANVLTF. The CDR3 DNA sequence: TGTGCCAGCAGCTTATCCCGCTCTGGGGCCAACGTCCTGACTTTC.

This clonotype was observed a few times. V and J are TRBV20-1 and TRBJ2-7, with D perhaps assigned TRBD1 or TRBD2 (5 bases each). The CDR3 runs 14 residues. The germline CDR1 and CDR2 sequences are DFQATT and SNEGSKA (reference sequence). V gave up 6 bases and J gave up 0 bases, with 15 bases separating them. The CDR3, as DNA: TGCAGTGCCACCCGGGGCCTGAGCTCCTACGAGCAGTACTTC. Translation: CSATRGLSSYEQYF.

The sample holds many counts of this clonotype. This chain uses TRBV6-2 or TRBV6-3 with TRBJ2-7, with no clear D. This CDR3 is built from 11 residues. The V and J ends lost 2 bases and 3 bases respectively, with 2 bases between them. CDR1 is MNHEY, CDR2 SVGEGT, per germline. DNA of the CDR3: TGTGCCAGCAGTTACCTCTACGAGCAGTACTTC. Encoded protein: CASSYLYEQYF.

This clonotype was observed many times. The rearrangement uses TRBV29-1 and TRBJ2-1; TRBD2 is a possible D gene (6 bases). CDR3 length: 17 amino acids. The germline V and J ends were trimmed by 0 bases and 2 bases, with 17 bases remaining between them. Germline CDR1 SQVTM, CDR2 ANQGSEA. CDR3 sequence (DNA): TGCAGCGTTGAAGAGGGATCGGGGCTAGCGACCTACAATGAGCAGTTCTTC. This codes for CSVEEGSGLATYNEQFF.

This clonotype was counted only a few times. The CDR3 sequence: CASSIDRGEQYF. CDR3 DNA sequence: TGTGCCAGCAGCATAGACAGGGGCGAGCAGTACTTC. The chain combines TRBV28 with TRBJ2-7; 8 positions match TRBD1. Per the germline V gene, CDR1 is MDHEN and CDR2 is SYDVKM. The CDR3 is 12 residues long. V trimming: 6 bases; J trimming: 6 bases; junction bases outside the gene matches: 4.

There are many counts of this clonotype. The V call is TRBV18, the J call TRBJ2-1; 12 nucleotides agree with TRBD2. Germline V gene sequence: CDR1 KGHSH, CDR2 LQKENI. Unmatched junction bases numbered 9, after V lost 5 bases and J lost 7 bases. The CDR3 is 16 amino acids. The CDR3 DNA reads TGTGCCAGCTCATCCTTCCTAGCGGGAGGGAATAATGAGCAGTTCTTC. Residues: CASSSFLAGGNNEQFF.

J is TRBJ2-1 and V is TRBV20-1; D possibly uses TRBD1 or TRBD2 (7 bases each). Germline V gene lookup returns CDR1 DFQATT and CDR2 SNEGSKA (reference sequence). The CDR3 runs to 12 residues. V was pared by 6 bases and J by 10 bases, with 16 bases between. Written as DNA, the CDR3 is TGCAGTGCCCAGGGACAGCGGGGCGAGCAGTTCTTC. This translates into CSAQGQRGEQFF.

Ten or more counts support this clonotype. The CDR3 bases are TGTGCCAGCAGCTTAGTGGGGAACACTGAAGCTTTCTTT. Its protein is CASSLVGNTEAFF. The rearrangement uses TRBV11-1 and TRBJ1-1; D uncertain. CDR1 SGHAT and CDR2 FQDESV come from the germline V gene (reference sequence). V was clipped by 1 base and J by 1 base, with 4 bases between them. This CDR3 region has 13 residues.

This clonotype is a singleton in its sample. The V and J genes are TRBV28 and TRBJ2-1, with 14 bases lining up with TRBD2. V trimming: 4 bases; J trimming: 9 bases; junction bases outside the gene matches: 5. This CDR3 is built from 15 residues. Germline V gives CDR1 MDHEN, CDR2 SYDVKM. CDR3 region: CASSWTSGRSTEQFF. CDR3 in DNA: TGTGCCAGCAGTTGGACTAGCGGGAGGTCGACTGAGCAGTTCTTC.